The 23 T cell receptor beta chains in this list originate from one sample, sequenced in a study of T cell responses to AZD1222 COVID-19 vaccine. Sequencing used immunoSEQ multiplex PCR; TCRdb keeps in-frame clones, though not all of them. The table includes 150,000 to 200,000 clones, about 89% detected once. The material was peripheral blood, obtained 28 days after the second AZD1222 dose. The source is an adult who received the AZD1222 COVID-19 vaccine.

Remarks on this clone: The junction shows a germline mismatch at one end, possibly a read error. The genes are TRBV5-1 and TRBJ1-1, with D possibly being TRBD1 (6 bases). The CDR3 sequence is 15 residues long. Germline V CDR1 and CDR2: SGHRS, YFSETQ. CDR3 amino acids: CASRLGNREDTEAFF. The CDR3 bases are TGCGCCAGCAGGTTGGGGAACAGGGAAGACACTGAAGCTTTCTTT.

This clone occurred a few times. V usage is TRBV28 and J usage is TRBJ1-5; no clear D gene. Deletions cut 9 bases from V and 1 base from J, with 19 bases between. Germline V gene sequence: CDR1 MDHEN, CDR2 SYDVKM. The CDR3 loop spans 16 amino acids. CDR3 amino acids: CASRAVLGGSNQPQHF. CDR3 DNA sequence: TGTGCCAGTAGGGCCGTTCTCGGCGGGAGCAATCAGCCCCAGCATTTT.

This clone has a handful of counts. The rearrangement links TRBV13 to TRBJ1-6; the D gene is possibly TRBD1 (6 bases). Looked up from germline, CDR1 is PRHDT and CDR2 is FYEKMQ (reference sequence). Trimming cost V 5 bases and J 7 bases, with 12 bases left between them. The CDR3 is 14 residues long. Here the CDR3 reads CASSPDRSNSPLHF. The CDR3 nucleotides are TGTGCCAGCAGCCCCGACAGGTCCAATTCACCCCTCCACTTT.

The rearrangement links TRBV21-1 to TRBJ2-2; the D call in the table, TRBD2, was not verified against the DNA. TRBV21-1 constitutes a pseudogene. The CDR3 is 18 residues long. CDR3 amino acids: CASSKDGSGRTNTGELFF. CDR3 nucleotide sequence: TGTGCCAGCAGCAAAGACGGTAGCGGGAGGACGAACACCGGGGAGCTGTTTTTT.

Only one count was recorded for this clone. The V call is TRBV7-3, the J call TRBJ2-1; TRBD2 might be the D (6 bases). Germline CDR1 reads SGHTA; CDR2 reads FQGTGA. Trimming stripped 4 bases from V and 9 bases from J, with 25 bases between. The CDR3 has 17 residues. The CDR3 coding sequence is TGTGCCAGCAGCTCCGCGGCACTAGCCGGCCCTAGGGGTGAGCAGTTCTTC. This gives the protein CASSSAALAGPRGEQFF.

The J gene is TRBJ2-5, the V gene TRBV5-4; perhaps TRBD2 as D (6 bases). Trimming removed 7 bases from V and 4 bases from J, with 17 bases in between. The CDR3 totals 14 residues. Germline-derived CDR1 and CDR2 are SGHNT and YYREEE (reference sequence). For the CDR3, the DNA is TGTGCCAGCTCGGAGGGCCAAGTGGCAGAGACCCAGTACTTC. Protein sequence: CASSEGQVAETQYF.

In nucleotides, the CDR3 is TGTGCCAGCAGCTTACGGGCGGGGGAAGAGACCCAGTACTTC. It specifies CASSLRAGEETQYF. This sequence joins TRBV5-4 and TRBJ2-5; 7 bases match TRBD2. The CDR3 contains 14 residues. V lost 2 bases and J lost 3; bases outside the gene matches: 4. CDR1 and CDR2 (germline): SGHNT, YYREEE (reference sequence).

The chain is built from TRBV28 and TRBJ2-7; no reliable D call. The germline V gene encodes CDR1 MDHEN and CDR2 SYDVKM. Trimming pared 3 bases from V and 3 bases from J, leaving 12 bases between. This CDR3 comprises 14 residues. As DNA, the CDR3 is TGTGCCAGCAGTTTTCTGGGCGGAAGCTACGAGCAGTACTTC. Amino acids: CASSFLGGSYEQYF.

The chain employs TRBV24-1 and TRBJ1-2, with 8 bases fitting TRBD1. CDR1 and CDR2 (germline): KGHDR, SFDVKD. The CDR3 has 16 residues. The J segment lost 3 bases and the V segment lost 3 bases, leaving 8 bases of the junction unmatched. CDR3 residues: CATSDADRGQHYGYTF. For the CDR3, the DNA is TGTGCCACCAGTGATGCCGACAGGGGACAACACTATGGCTACACCTTC.

This chain connects TRBV29-1 to TRBJ2-1; TRBD1 agrees at 9 bases. The ends lost 7 bases at V and 6 bases at J; junction bases unmatched: 10. Per the germline V gene, CDR1 is SQVTM and CDR2 is ANQGSEA. There are 14 residues in the CDR3. For the CDR3, the DNA is TGCAGCGGAAAGGGACAGGGTATGATCAATGAGCAGTTCTTC. Translated, it gives CSGKGQGMINEQFF.

The J gene is TRBJ2-3, the V gene TRBV7-2; D gene uncertain. The CDR3 consists of 12 residues. Germline V lookup: CDR1 SGHTA, CDR2 FQGNSA. V lost 3 bases to trimming and J lost 4 bases, with 5 bases between them. The CDR3 loop reads CASSFVADTQYF. As DNA, the CDR3 is TGTGCCAGCAGCTTTGTGGCAGATACGCAGTATTTT.

V and J are TRBV5-1 and TRBJ1-4; D uncertain. This CDR3 is 13 amino acids long. CDR1 and CDR2 from the germline V gene are SGHRS and YFSETQ. Trimming took 5 bases from V and 7 from J, leaving 12 bases between them. The CDR3 loop is CASSWTGGEKLFF. In DNA form, the CDR3 reads TGCGCCAGCAGTTGGACGGGTGGTGAAAAACTGTTTTTT.

The rearrangement uses TRBV7-3 and TRBJ2-3; TRBD1 aligns across 9 bases. In germline, CDR1 is SGHTA, CDR2 FQGTGA. The length of the CDR3 is 19 residues. V dropped 6 bases and J dropped 4; count of bases not matched to a gene: 20. Here the CDR3 reads CASSRGTGRYGGSPDTQYF. CDR3 DNA: TGTGCCAGCAGTCGCGGGACAGGGAGGTATGGCGGGAGCCCAGATACGCAGTATTTT.

The J gene is TRBJ1-3, the V gene TRBV27; TRBD1 agrees at 7 bases. This CDR3 has 14 amino acids. Germline CDR1 MNHEY, CDR2 SMNVEV (reference sequence). V gave up 6 bases and J gave up 2 bases; unmatched junction bases: 4. CDR3 DNA sequence: TGTGCCAGCAGCCGTACAGGGGCTGGAAACACCATATATTTT. It yields the protein CASSRTGAGNTIYF.

This clone was observed a few times. The V gene is TRBV11-3, the J gene TRBJ2-7, with D perhaps TRBD2 (6 bases). The ends were cut back, 5 bases at V and 2 bases at J, with 13 bases in the middle. The CDR3 has 14 amino acids. Germline values: CDR1 SGHNT, CDR2 YENEEA. CDR3 in amino acids: CASSIAVGPYEQYF. For the CDR3, the DNA is TGTGCCAGCAGCATAGCGGTGGGGCCCTACGAGCAGTACTTC. Full variable domain (outside the CDR3, taken from reference TRBV11-3 and TRBJ2-7): EAGVVQSPRYKIIEKKQPVAFWCNPISGHNTLYWYLQNLGQGPELLIRYENEEAVDDSQLPKDRFSAERLKGVDSTLKIQPAELGDSAVYLCASSIAVGPYEQYFGPGTRLTVT.

The chain carries TRBV3-1 (or the pseudogene TRBV3-2) and TRBJ1-2; D call uncertain. V lost 1 base and J 1 base, leaving 10 bases between the germline ends. Germline values: CDR1 LGHDT, CDR2 YNNKEL (reference sequence). The CDR3 loop spans 15 amino acids. The DNA of the CDR3 is TGTGCCAGCAGCCAAGCGTCAGAAGGTAACTATGGCTACACCTTC. This translates into CASSQASEGNYGYTF.

This sequence joins TRBV7-6 and TRBJ2-2; 10 positions match TRBD1. Losses at the gene ends were 5 bases for V and 3 bases for J; bases not matched to a gene: 9. CDR3 size: 17 residues. CDR1 and CDR2 (germline): SGHVS, FNYEAQ. CDR3 in amino acids: CASSRDRGGVYTGELFF. The CDR3 nucleotides are TGTGCCAGCAGCCGGGACAGGGGTGGTGTTTACACCGGGGAGCTGTTTTTT.

This clone was counted only a few times. This rearrangement joins TRBV29-1 to TRBJ1-2; TRBD1 matches at 8 bases. The germline CDR1 and CDR2 sequences are SQVTM and ANQGSEA. J was trimmed by 3 bases and V by 5 bases; bases with no gene match: 5. The CDR3 consists of 13 residues. The CDR3 loop reads CSVSDRAYYGYTF. CDR3 bases: TGCAGCGTTTCGGACAGGGCATACTATGGCTACACCTTC.

The DNA for the CDR3 is TGTGCCAGCAGCCAAGACAGCGGGAGGTTTTACAATGAGCAGTTCTTC. Amino acid sequence: CASSQDSGRFYNEQFF. The chain is built from TRBV3-1 (or the pseudogene TRBV3-2) and TRBJ2-1; the match to TRBD2 covers 9 bases. The CDR3 has 16 amino acids. Germline CDR1 is LGHDT and CDR2 is YNNKEL (reference sequence). With V trimmed by 0 bases and J by 4 bases, 4 bases remained unmatched.

The chain is built from TRBV5-5 and TRBJ1-1; D is perhaps TRBD1 (5 bases). Trimming stripped 7 bases from V and 0 bases from J, with 13 bases between. The CDR3 consists of 14 residues. The germline CDR1 and CDR2 sequences are SGHKS and YYEKEE (reference sequence). The CDR3 is CASFLGPMNTEAFF. CDR3 bases: TGTGCCAGCTTCTTGGGACCGATGAACACTGAAGCTTTCTTT.

The sample holds a few counts of this clone. The rearrangement joins TRBV29-1 to TRBJ2-3, with TRBD2 matching 7 bases. This CDR3 is built from 13 residues. Germline-derived CDR1 and CDR2 are SQVTM and ANQGSEA. V lost 4 bases to trimming and J lost 9 bases; unmatched junction nucleotides: 10. In nucleotides, the CDR3 is TGCAGCGTTGGGAGTAGCGGGCGTAGAACGCAGTATTTT. This gives the protein CSVGSSGRRTQYF.

The chain combines TRBV6-5 with TRBJ1-1; D possibly corresponds to TRBD1 (5 bases). This CDR3 contains 13 residues. V lost 7 bases, J lost 4 bases, and 13 bases lay in between. From germline, CDR1 is MNHEY and CDR2 SVGAGI. The CDR3 bases are TGTGCCAGCACCAAACCAGGGACCACTGAAGCTTTCTTT. Translation: CASTKPGTTEAFF.

V gene TRBV7-8 combines with J gene TRBJ2-4; possibly TRBD1 for D (6 bases). Trimming stripped 0 bases from V and 2 bases from J, with 17 bases between. In germline, CDR1 is SGHVS, CDR2 FQNEAQ. CDR3 length: 18 amino acids. DNA for the CDR3: TGTGCCAGCAGCTTAGCTGGTTACAGGGATGGAACCAAAAACATTCAGTACTTC. It is translated as CASSLAGYRDGTKNIQYF.